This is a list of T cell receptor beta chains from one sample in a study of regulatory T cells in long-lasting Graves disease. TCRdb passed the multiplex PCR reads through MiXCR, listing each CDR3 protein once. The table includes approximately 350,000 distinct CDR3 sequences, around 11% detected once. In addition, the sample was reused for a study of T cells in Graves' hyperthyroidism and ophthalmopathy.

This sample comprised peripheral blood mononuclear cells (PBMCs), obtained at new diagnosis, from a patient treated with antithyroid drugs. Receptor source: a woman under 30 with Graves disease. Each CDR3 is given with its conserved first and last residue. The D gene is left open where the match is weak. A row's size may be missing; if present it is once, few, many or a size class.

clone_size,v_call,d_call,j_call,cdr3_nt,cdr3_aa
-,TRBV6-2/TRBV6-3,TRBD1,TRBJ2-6,TGTGCCAGCAGCCCCCGGGCTGCGGGACAGGGTGTCTCTGGGGCCAACGTCCTGACTTTC,CASSPRAAGQGVSGANVLTF
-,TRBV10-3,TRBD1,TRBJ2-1,TGTGCCATCAGTGGTACAGGGGGCTGGGGGGAGCAGTTCTTC,CAISGTGGWGEQFF
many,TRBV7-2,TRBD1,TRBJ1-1,TGTGCCAGCACCAAAGACAGGGTGAACACTGAAGCTTTCTTT,CASTKDRVNTEAFF
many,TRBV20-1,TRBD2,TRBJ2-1,TGCAGTGCTATTACCGGGACTAGCGGGAACAATGAGCAGTTCTTC,CSAITGTSGNNEQFF
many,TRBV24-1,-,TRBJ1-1,TGTGCCACCAGTGATTTGAACAGGCGTGAAGCTTTCTTT,CATSDLNRREAFF
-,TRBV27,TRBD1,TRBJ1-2,TGTGCCAGCAGTTTTCGGGGGACAGGGGGCTATGGCTACACCTTC,CASSFRGTGGYGYTF
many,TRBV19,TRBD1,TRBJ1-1,TGTGCCAGTAGACCAACCGGGACAGTTATCAACACTGAAGCTTTCTTT,CASRPTGTVINTEAFF
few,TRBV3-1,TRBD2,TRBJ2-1,TGTGCCAGCAGCCAAGACGGACTAGCGGGAGGGAAAGGATACAATGAGCAGTTCTTC,CASSQDGLAGGKGYNEQFF
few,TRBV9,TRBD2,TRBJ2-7,TGTGCCAGCAGCGTAGAGTCTAGCGGGAACTACGAGCAGTACTTC,CASSVESSGNYEQYF
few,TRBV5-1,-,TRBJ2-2,TGCGCCAGCAGCTTGTTGGGGGTCAACACCGGGGAGCTGTTTTTT,CASSLLGVNTGELFF
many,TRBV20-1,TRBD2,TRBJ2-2,TGCAGTGCTAGCGATGGCGGGAGTTTAACCGGGGAGCTGTTTTTT,CSASDGGSLTGELFF
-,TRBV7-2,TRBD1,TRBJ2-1,TGTGCCAGCAGAAGAATTGCGGACAGGGGCCTACTCTTC,CASRRIADRGLLF
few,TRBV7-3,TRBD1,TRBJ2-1,TGTGCCAGCAGCGAGGGACAGGGGGCGTTTAATGAGCAGTTCTTC,CASSEGQGAFNEQFF
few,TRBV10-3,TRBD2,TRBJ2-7,TGTGCCACCTTAGCGGGAACCTCCTACGAGCAGTACTTC,CATLAGTSYEQYF
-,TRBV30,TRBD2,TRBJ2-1,TGTGCCTGGATCGGACTAGCGGGAGCATGGAATGAGCAGTTCTTC,CAWIGLAGAWNEQFF
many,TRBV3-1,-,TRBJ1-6,TGTGCCAGCAGCTACAGGGAGGCCTATAATTCACCCCTCCACTTT,CASSYREAYNSPLHF
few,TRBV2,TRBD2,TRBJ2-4,TGTGCCAGCAGTGACGAAGCGGGAGGGGCCAAAAACATTCAGTACTTC,CASSDEAGGAKNIQYF
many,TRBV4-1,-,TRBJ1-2,TGCGCCAGCAGCCAAGATATCTTAACAGGGTATGGCTACACCTTC,CASSQDILTGYGYTF
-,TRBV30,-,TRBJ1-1,TGTGCCTGGAGTGACGGGGATAGCGCTGAAGCTTTCTTT,CAWSDGDSAEAFF
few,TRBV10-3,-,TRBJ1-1,TGTGCCATCAGTACACAGGAGAACACTGAAGCTTTCTTT,CAISTQENTEAFF
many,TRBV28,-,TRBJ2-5,TGTGCCAGCAGTTGGGGCAGCGAGACCCAGTACTTC,CASSWGSETQYF
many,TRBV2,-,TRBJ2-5,TGTGCCAGCAGTAAAGACAGGACCACTCAAGAGACCCAGTACTTC,CASSKDRTTQETQYF
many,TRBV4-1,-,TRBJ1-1,TGCGCCAGCCAGGGGTCGAGTACTGAAGCTTTCTTT,CASQGSSTEAFF
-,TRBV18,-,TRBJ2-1,TGTGCCAGCTCACCACTGAGCCTTTTGATAAACAGTGAGCAGTTCTTC,CASSPLSLLINSEQFF
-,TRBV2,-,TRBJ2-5,TGTGCCAGCGCGGATCAAGAGACCCAGTACTTC,CASADQETQYF
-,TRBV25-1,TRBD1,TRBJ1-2,TGTGCCAGCAGTGAACTGGCAGGGGGATTCGATGGCTACACCTTC,CASSELAGGFDGYTF
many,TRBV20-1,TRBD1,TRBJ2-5,TGCAGTGCTAGAGGGACAGGGGGCAGGGTGGAGACCCAGTACTTC,CSARGTGGRVETQYF
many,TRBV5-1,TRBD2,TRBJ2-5,TGCGCCAGCAGCTGGGAGATCGGGACTAGCGGGCCCCAAGAGACCCAGTACTTC,CASSWEIGTSGPQETQYF
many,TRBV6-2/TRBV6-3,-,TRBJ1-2,TGTGCCAGCAGTTACTCAAGCAGGCGAACCTTGACCGGGGATGGCTACACCTTC,CASSYSSRRTLTGDGYTF
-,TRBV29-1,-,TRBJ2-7,TGCAGCGCTCACGGCGGGACGAGCTCCTACGAGCAGTACTTC,CSAHGGTSSYEQYF
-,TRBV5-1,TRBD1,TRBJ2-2,TGCGCCAGCAGCTTGGGACAGGGGGTAGGAAACACCGGGGAGCTGTTTTTT,CASSLGQGVGNTGELFF
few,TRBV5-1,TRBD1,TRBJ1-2,TGCGCCAGCAGCTTGGAGGGACAGGGTAGCTATGGCTACACCTTC,CASSLEGQGSYGYTF
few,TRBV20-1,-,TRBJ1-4,TGCAGTGCGAAACCGGGGGGGACGGATGAAAAACTGTTTTTT,CSAKPGGTDEKLFF
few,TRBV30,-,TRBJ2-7,TGTGCCTGGAGTGCCACCATGGGATGGGAGCGCTCCTACGAGCAGTACTTC,CAWSATMGWERSYEQYF
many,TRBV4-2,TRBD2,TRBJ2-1,TGTGCCAGCAGCCTAGAGGGAGGGTATACCTATTCCTACAATGAGCAGTTCTTC,CASSLEGGYTYSYNEQFF
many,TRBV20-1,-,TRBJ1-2,TGCAGTGCTAGAGATTATTGGGGGATGGGGGCCATTTATGGCTACACCTTC,CSARDYWGMGAIYGYTF
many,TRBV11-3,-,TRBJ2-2,TGTGCCAGCAATTCCGGCTCGGGCACCGGGGAGCTGTTTTTT,CASNSGSGTGELFF
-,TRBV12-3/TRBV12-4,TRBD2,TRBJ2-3,TGTGCCAGCAGTTCTAGCGGACGCACAGATACGCAGTATTTT,CASSSSGRTDTQYF
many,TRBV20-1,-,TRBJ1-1,TGCAGTGCGCAAAGAGAAGGGGCGAGCACTGAAGCTTTCTTT,CSAQREGASTEAFF
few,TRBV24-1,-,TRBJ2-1,TGTGCCACCAGTGATTTAGGCGGGGATAATTACAATGAGCAGTTCTTC,CATSDLGGDNYNEQFF
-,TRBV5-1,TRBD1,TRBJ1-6,TGCGCCAGCAGCATACAGGGGGCTATTAATTCACCCCTCCACTTT,CASSIQGAINSPLHF
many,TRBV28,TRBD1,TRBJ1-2,TGTGCCAGCAGTGGGGGGACAGGGTCCTATGGCTACACCTTC,CASSGGTGSYGYTF
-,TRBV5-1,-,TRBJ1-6,TGCGCCAGCAGCTTAATCTCGCGAAATCGGTTGGATTCACCCCTCCACTTT,CASSLISRNRLDSPLHF
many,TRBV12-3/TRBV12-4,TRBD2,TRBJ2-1,TGTGCCAGCAGAGTGGGACTAGCAGTTGGTGAGCAGTTCTTC,CASRVGLAVGEQFF
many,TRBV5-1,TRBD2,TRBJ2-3,TGCGCCAGCAGCAGGGCGGGAGCAACAGATACGCAGTATTTT,CASSRAGATDTQYF
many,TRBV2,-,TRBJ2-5,TGTGCCAGCAGTGTAATGGGAGAGACCCAGTACTTC,CASSVMGETQYF
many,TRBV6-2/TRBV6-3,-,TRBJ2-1,TGTGCCAGCTCTATCCGGGACTTACACAATGAGCAGTTCTTC,CASSIRDLHNEQFF
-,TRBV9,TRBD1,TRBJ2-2,TGTGCCAGCAGCGCGACCGGGACAGGGTACACCGGGGAGCTGTTTTTT,CASSATGTGYTGELFF
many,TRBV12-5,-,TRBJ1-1,TGTGCTAGCGCAATAATCTCCCTGTCAGGGCGAATTGAAGCTTTCTTT,CASAIISLSGRIEAFF